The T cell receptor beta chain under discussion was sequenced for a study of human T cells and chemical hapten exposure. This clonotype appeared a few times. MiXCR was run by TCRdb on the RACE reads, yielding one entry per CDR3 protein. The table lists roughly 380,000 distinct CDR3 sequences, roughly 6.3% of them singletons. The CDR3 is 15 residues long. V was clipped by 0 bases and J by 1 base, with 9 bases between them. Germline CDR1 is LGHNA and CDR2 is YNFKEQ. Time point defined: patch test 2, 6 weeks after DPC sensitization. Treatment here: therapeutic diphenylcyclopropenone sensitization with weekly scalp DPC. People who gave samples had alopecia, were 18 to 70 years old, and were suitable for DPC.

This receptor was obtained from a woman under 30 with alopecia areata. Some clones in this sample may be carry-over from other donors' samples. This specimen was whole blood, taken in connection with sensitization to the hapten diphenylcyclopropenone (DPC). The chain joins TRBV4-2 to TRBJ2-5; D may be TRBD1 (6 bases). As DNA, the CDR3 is TGTGCCAGCAGCCAAGAAAGACAGGTCCAAGAGACCCAGTACTTC. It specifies CASSQERQVQETQYF.